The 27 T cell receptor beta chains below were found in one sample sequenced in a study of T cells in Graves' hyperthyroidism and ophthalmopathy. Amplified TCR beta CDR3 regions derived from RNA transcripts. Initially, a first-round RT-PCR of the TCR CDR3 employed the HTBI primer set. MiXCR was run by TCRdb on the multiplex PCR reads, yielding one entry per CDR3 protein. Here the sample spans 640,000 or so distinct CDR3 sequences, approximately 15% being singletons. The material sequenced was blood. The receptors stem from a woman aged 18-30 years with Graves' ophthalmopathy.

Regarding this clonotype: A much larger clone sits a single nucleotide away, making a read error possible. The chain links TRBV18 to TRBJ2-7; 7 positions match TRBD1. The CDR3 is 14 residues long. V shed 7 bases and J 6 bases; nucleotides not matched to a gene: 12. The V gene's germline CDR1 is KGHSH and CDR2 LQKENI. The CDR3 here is CASFPGTANLEQYF. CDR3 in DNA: TGTGCCAGCTTCCCCGGGACAGCGAACCTCGAGCAGTACTTC.

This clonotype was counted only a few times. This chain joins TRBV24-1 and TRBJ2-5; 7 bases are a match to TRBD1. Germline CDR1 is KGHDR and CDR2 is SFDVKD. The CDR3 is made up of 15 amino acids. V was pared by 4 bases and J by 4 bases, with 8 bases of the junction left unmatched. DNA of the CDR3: TGTGCCACCAGTGACCCACAGGGGAGCGGAGAGACCCAGTACTTC. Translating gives CATSDPQGSGETQYF.

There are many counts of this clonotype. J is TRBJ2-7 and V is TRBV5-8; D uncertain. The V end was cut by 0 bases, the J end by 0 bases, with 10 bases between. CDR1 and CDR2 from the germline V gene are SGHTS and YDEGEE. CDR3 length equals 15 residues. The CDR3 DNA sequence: TGTGCCAGCAGCTTGGATCTAGGAAGCTCCTACGAGCAGTACTTC. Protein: CASSLDLGSSYEQYF.

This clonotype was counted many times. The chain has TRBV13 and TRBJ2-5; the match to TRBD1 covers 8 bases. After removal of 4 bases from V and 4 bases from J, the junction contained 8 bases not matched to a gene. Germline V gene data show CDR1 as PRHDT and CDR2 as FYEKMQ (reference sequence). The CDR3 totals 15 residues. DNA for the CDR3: TGTGCCAGCAGCTCCAGGGGGCAGGTGGGAGAGACCCAGTACTTC. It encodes CASSSRGQVGETQYF.

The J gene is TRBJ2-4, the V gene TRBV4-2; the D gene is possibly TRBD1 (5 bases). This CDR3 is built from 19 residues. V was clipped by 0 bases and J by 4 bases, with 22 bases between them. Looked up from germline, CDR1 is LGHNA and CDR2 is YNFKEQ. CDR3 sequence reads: CASSQDWGGQQALKNIQYF. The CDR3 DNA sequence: TGTGCCAGCAGCCAAGATTGGGGCGGACAACAAGCCCTGAAAAACATTCAGTACTTC.

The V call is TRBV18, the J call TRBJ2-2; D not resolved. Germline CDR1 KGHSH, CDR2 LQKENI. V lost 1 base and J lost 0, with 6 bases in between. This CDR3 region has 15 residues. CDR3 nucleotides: TGTGCCAGCTCACCACAGGGCACGAACACCGGGGAGCTGTTTTTT. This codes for CASSPQGTNTGELFF.

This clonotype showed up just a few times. Written as DNA, the CDR3 is TGTGCCACCCAACTAGCGGGTACCAAAAACATTCAGTACTTC. Amino acids: CATQLAGTKNIQYF. V is TRBV6-1 and J is TRBJ2-4, with 9 bases that match TRBD2. The CDR3 has 14 amino acids. CDR1 is MNHNS and CDR2 is SASEGT in the germline V gene. V shed 10 bases and J 2 bases; nucleotides not matched to a gene: 6.

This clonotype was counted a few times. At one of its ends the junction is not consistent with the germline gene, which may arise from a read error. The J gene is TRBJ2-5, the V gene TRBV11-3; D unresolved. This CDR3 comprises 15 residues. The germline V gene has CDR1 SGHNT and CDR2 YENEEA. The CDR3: CASSQDFTAQETQYF. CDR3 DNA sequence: TGCGCCAGCAGCCAAGATTTCACAGCGCAAGAGACCCAGTACTTC.

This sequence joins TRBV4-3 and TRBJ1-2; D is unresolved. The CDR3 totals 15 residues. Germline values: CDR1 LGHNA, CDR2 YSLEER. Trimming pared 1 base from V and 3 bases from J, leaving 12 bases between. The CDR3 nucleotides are TGCGCCAGCAGCCAAGGGGTCCAGAAAGACTATGGCTACACCTTC. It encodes CASSQGVQKDYGYTF.

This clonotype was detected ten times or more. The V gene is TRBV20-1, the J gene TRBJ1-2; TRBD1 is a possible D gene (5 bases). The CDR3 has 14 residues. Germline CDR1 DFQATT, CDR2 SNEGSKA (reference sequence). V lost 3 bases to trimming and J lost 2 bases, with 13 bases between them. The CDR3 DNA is TGCAGTGCTAGGGGGGTGGTGGAAAACTATGGCTACACCTTC. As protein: CSARGVVENYGYTF.

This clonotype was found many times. This CDR3 reads CASSLVGGGYEQYF. CDR3 sequence (DNA): TGTGCCAGCAGCTTAGTGGGTGGGGGATACGAGCAGTACTTC. The chain is built from TRBV7-2 and TRBJ2-7; D could derive from TRBD1 or TRBD2 (5 bases each). Trimming pared 1 base from V and 4 bases from J, leaving 11 bases between. Germline lookup yields CDR1 SGHTA and CDR2 FQGNSA. The CDR3 is 14 residues long.

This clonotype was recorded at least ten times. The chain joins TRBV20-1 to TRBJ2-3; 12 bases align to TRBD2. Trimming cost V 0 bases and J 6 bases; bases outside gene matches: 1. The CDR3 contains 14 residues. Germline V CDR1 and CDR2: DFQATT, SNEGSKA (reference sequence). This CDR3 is CSARDTSGRDTQYF. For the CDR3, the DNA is TGCAGTGCTAGAGATACTAGCGGGAGGGATACGCAGTATTTT.

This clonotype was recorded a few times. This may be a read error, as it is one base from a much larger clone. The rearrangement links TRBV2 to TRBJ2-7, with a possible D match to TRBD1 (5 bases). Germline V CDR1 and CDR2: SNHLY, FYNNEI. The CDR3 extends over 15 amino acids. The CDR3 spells CASSDYRYKEYEQHF. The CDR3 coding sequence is TGTGCCAGCAGTGATTACAGGTATAAGGAATACGAGCAGCACTTC.

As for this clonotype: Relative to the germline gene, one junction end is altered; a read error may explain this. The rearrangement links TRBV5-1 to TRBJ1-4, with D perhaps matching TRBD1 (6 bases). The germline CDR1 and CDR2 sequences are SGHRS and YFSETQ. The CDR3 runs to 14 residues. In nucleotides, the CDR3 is TGCGCCAGCAGCCTCGACAGGCCTAATGAAAAACTGCTTTTT. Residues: CASSLDRPNEKLLF.

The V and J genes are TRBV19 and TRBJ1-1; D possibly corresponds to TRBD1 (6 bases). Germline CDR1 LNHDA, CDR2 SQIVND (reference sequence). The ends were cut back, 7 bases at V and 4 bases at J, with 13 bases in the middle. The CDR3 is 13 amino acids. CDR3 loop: CASTQGLITEAFF. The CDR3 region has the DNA TGTGCCAGTACCCAGGGGCTGATCACTGAAGCTTTCTTT.

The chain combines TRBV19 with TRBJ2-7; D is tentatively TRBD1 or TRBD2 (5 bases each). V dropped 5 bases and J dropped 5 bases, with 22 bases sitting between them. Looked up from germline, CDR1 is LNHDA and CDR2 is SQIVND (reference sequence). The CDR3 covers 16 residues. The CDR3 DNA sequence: TGTGCCAGTAGTGACCGACCGGCCGGGGCTTCAAACGAGCAGTACTTC. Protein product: CASSDRPAGASNEQYF.

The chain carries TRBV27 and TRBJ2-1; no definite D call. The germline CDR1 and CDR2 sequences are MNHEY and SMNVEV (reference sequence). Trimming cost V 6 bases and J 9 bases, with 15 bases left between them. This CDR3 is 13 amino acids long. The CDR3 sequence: CASSPLPLGEQFF. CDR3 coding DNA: TGTGCCAGCAGCCCCTTGCCATTGGGTGAGCAGTTCTTC.

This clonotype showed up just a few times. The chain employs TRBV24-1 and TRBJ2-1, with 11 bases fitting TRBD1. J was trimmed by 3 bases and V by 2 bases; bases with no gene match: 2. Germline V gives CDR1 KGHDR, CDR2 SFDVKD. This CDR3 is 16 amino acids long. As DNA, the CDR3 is TGTGCCACCAGTGATTCGGACAGGGGGCTCTACAATGAGCAGTTCTTC. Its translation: CATSDSDRGLYNEQFF.

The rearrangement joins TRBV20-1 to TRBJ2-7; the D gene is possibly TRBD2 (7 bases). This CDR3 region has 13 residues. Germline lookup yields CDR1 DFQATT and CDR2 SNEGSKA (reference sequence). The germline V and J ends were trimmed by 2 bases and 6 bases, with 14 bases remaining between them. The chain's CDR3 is CSARLGGGTEQYF. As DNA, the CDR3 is TGCAGTGCTAGATTAGGGGGGGGGACCGAGCAGTACTTC.

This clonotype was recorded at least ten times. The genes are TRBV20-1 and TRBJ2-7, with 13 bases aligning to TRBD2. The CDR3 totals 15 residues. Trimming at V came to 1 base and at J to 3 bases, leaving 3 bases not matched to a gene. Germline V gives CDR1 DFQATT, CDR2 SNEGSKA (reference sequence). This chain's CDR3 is CSARVGLAGDYEQYF. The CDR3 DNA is TGCAGTGCTAGAGTCGGACTAGCGGGAGACTACGAGCAGTACTTC.

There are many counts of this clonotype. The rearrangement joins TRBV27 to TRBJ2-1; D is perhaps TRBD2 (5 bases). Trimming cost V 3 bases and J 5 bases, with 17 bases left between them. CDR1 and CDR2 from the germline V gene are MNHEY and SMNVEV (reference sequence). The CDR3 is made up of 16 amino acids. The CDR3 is CASSFIPSRDHNEQFF. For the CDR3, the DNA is TGTGCCAGCAGTTTTATACCTAGCAGAGATCACAATGAGCAGTTCTTC.

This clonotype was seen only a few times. The CDR3 DNA sequence: TGCAGTGTTAAATACAGGGGGCTGCGAACCGGGGAGCTGTTTTTT. Translating it yields CSVKYRGLRTGELFF. V gene TRBV20-1 combines with J gene TRBJ2-2; 9 bases align to TRBD1. Germline V gene data show CDR1 as DFQATT and CDR2 as SNEGSKA (reference sequence). The length of the CDR3 is 15 residues. J was trimmed by 5 bases and V by 7 bases; bases with no gene match: 11.

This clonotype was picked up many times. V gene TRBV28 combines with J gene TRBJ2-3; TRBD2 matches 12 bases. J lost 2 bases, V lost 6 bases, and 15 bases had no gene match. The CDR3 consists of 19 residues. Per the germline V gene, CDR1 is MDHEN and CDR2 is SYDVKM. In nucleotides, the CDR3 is TGTGCCAGCAGCCCCGCCGGACTAGCGGGAACCCATCACACAGATACGCAGTATTTT. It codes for CASSPAGLAGTHHTDTQYF.

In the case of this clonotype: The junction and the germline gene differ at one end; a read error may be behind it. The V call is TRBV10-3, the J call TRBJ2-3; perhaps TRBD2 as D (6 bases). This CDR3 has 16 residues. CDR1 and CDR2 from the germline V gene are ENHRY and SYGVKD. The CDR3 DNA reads TGTACCATCAGTAGAAAAGGGGCGGGGAGCACAGATACGCAGTATTTT. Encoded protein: CTISRKGAGSTDTQYF.

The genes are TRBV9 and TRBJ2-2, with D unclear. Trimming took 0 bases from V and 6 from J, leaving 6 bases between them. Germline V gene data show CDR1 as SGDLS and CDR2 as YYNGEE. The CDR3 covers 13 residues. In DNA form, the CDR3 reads TGTGCCAGCAGCGTAGAATGGGCCGGGGAGCTGTTTTTT. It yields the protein CASSVEWAGELFF. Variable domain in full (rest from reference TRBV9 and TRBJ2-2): DSGVTQTPKHLITATGQRVTLRCSPRSGDLSVYWYQQSLDQGLQFLIQYYNGEERAKGNILERFSAQQFPDLHSELNLSSLELGDSALYFCASSVEWAGELFFGEGSRLTVL.

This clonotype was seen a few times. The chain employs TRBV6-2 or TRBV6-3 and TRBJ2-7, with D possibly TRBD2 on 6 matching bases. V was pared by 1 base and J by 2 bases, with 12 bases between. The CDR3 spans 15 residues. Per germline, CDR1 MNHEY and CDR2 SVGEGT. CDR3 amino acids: CASSYWRGGTYEQYF. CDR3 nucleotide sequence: TGTGCCAGCAGTTACTGGCGCGGAGGGACCTACGAGCAGTACTTC.

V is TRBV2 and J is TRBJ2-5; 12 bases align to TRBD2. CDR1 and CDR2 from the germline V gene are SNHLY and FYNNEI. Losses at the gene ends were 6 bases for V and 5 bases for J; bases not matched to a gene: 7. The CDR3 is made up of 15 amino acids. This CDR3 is CASSRLAGALETQYF. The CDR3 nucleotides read TGTGCCAGCAGCCGACTAGCGGGAGCCTTGGAGACCCAGTACTTC.